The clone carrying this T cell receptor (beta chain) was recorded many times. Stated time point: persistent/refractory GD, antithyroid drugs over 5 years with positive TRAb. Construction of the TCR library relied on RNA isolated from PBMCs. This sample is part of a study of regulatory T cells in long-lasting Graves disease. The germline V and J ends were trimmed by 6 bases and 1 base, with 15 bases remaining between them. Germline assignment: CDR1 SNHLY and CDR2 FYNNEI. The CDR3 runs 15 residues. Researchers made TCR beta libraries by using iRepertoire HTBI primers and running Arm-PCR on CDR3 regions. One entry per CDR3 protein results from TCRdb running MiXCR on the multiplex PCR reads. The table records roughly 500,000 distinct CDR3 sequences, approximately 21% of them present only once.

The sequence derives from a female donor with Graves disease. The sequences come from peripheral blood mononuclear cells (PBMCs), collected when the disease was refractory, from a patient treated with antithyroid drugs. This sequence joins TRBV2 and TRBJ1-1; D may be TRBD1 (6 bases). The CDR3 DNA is TGTGCCAGCAGACGCCGGGGGGCCCCGAACACTGAAGCTTTCTTT. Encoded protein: CASRRRGAPNTEAFF.